The 20 T cell receptor beta chains reported below all come from one sample, sequenced in a study of cytomegalovirus exposure and HLA in healthy donors. The PCR ran on 60 Vbeta and 13 Jbeta primers. The assay was immunoSEQ multiplex PCR, and TCRdb's table has in-frame clones only and misses some. The table includes 75,000 to 90,000 clones, approximately 70% detected once. The specimen was PBMCs. The receptor set was obtained from a woman aged 40 to 50 in good health and CMV-seropositive.

V is TRBV7-3 and J is TRBJ1-1; tentative D call: TRBD1 (6 bases). The CDR3 length is 17 residues. V lost 1 base and J 5 bases, leaving 20 bases between the germline ends. The germline gives CDR1 SGHTA, CDR2 FQGTGA. This CDR3 is CASSLNGGAGRVTEAFF. The CDR3 bases are TGTGCCAGCAGCTTAAACGGGGGGGCCGGGCGTGTGACTGAAGCTTTCTTT. The whole variable domain, filled in from reference TRBV7-3 and TRBJ1-1, reads GAGVSQTPSNKVTEKGKYVELRCDPISGHTALYWYRQSLGQGPEFLIYFQGTGAADDSGLPNDRFFAVRPEGSVSTLKIQRTERGDSAVYLCASSLNGGAGRVTEAFFGQGTRLTVV.

This clone was seen more than once but under ten times. The J gene is TRBJ1-5, the V gene TRBV7-9; TRBD1 matches at 7 bases. The CDR3 is 16 residues long. Per germline, CDR1 SEHNR and CDR2 FQNEAQ (reference sequence). The J segment lost 4 bases and the V segment lost 5 bases, leaving 11 bases of the junction unmatched. The CDR3 region has the DNA TGTGCCAGCAGCAAAGGTACCGGGACAGAGAATCAGCCCCAGCATTTT. As protein: CASSKGTGTENQPQHF.

V is TRBV6-6 and J is TRBJ2-5; D gene unclear. The germline V and J ends were trimmed by 5 bases and 1 base, with 11 bases remaining between them. The CDR3 is 14 residues long. Per the germline V gene, CDR1 is MNHNY and CDR2 is SVGAGI (reference sequence). CDR3 in amino acids: CASSTPTGQETQYF. The CDR3 DNA reads TGTGCCAGCAGTACGCCGACTGGCCAAGAGACCCAGTACTTC.

The rearrangement uses TRBV28 and TRBJ2-1; the D gene is possibly TRBD1 (6 bases). With 6 bases removed from V and 7 bases from J, the gap between germline ends came to 10 bases. Looked up from germline, CDR1 is MDHEN and CDR2 is SYDVKM. The length of the CDR3 is 12 residues. CDR3 in amino acids: CASRQGRNEQFF. The CDR3 nucleotides read TGTGCCAGCAGACAGGGTCGGAATGAGCAGTTCTTC.

The chain couples TRBV15 to TRBJ1-1; D is possibly TRBD1 (6 bases). V dropped 4 bases and J dropped 2 bases, with 11 bases sitting between them. The CDR3 runs to 14 residues. Germline CDR1 reads LNHNV; CDR2 reads YYDKDF (reference sequence). The DNA of the CDR3 is TGTGCCACCAGCATGACAGGAGGAAACACTGAAGCTTTCTTT. Its translation is CATSMTGGNTEAFF.

The genes are TRBV19 and TRBJ2-4; 11 positions match TRBD2. This CDR3 contains 14 residues. V was clipped by 4 bases and J by 5 bases; unmatched bases: 1. The germline V gene encodes CDR1 LNHDA and CDR2 SQIVND (reference sequence). The CDR3 region is CASSRGLAENIQYF. Written as DNA, the CDR3 is TGTGCCAGTAGTAGGGGACTAGCGGAAAACATTCAGTACTTC.

This clone occurred a few times. The chain links TRBV2 to TRBJ1-1; weak D call: TRBD1 (6 bases). V was cut by 5 bases and J by 3 bases, with 10 bases left in between. The CDR3 covers 13 residues. Per the germline V gene, CDR1 is SNHLY and CDR2 is FYNNEI. The CDR3 DNA sequence: TGTGCCAGCAGTACCAACAGGGACACTGAAGCTTTCTTT. The encoded protein is CASSTNRDTEAFF.

This clone was seen a handful of times. The rearrangement joins TRBV27 to TRBJ1-6; no firm D call. The CDR3 sequence is 17 residues long. V dropped 0 bases and J dropped 9 bases, with 18 bases sitting between them. Germline values: CDR1 MNHEY, CDR2 SMNVEV (reference sequence). CDR3 sequence: CASSLSHAGGFGSPLHF. In nucleotides, the CDR3 is TGTGCCAGCAGTTTATCTCACGCCGGAGGGTTTGGTTCACCCCTCCACTTT.

The genes are TRBV7-9 and TRBJ2-3; D unclear. CDR1 SEHNR and CDR2 FQNEAQ come from the germline V gene (reference sequence). This CDR3 comprises 15 residues. V lost 5 bases and J lost 10, with 22 bases in between. The CDR3 sequence: CASSGELLALLAQYF. The CDR3 region has the DNA TGTGCCAGCAGCGGAGAGCTGTTGGCTTTACTCGCGCAGTATTTT.

This chain joins TRBV4-3 and TRBJ2-1; D is unclear. The V gene's germline CDR1 is LGHNA and CDR2 YSLEER. The CDR3 contains 16 residues. V was trimmed by 3 bases and J by 1 base, leaving 13 bases between them. CDR3: CASSQNRGGSYNEQFF. The CDR3 DNA reads as TGCGCCAGCAGCCAGAATAGAGGTGGTTCCTACAATGAGCAGTTCTTC.

This chain joins TRBV10-2 and TRBJ1-2; 8 bases are shared with TRBD1. Germline CDR1 and CDR2: WSHSY and SAAADI. V was pared by 6 bases and J by 6 bases, with 3 bases of the junction left unmatched. This CDR3 comprises 12 residues. CDR3 protein: CASSDRGNGYTF. The CDR3 DNA follows: TGCGCCAGCAGCGACAGGGGAAATGGCTACACCTTC.

This clone was seen only a few times. The CDR3 region has the DNA TGCGCCAGCAGCCAATGGACTAGTGCAGATACGCAGTATTTT. This codes for CASSQWTSADTQYF. The chain joins TRBV4-1 to TRBJ2-3; 7 bases are a match to TRBD2. The CDR3 covers 14 residues. V lost 2 bases, J lost 4 bases, and 3 bases stayed unmatched. Germline V CDR1 and CDR2: MGHRA, YSYEKL.

This clone was seen more than once but under ten times. This chain joins TRBV29-1 and TRBJ2-3, with a possible D match to TRBD1 (6 bases). Trimming removed 5 bases at V and 0 bases at J, with 12 bases between. The length of the CDR3 is 14 residues. Germline V gene data show CDR1 as SQVTM and CDR2 as ANQGSEA. The CDR3 region has the DNA TGCAGCGTTACAGGGCCCTCTAGCACAGATACGCAGTATTTT. Its translation: CSVTGPSSTDTQYF.

The table lists this clone with a count of one. V is TRBV19 and J is TRBJ2-7; 7 bases align to TRBD2. The length of the CDR3 is 16 residues. V dropped 3 bases and J dropped 0; count of bases not matched to a gene: 8. Germline V gene sequence: CDR1 LNHDA, CDR2 SQIVND (reference sequence). The CDR3 reads CASSMVSTSASYEQYF. In DNA form, the CDR3 reads TGTGCCAGTAGTATGGTCAGTACTAGCGCCTCCTACGAGCAGTACTTC. Supplemented by reference TRBV19 and TRBJ2-7, the full variable domain reads DGGITQSPKYLFRKEGQNVTLSCEQNLNHDAMYWYRQDPGQGLRLIYYSQIVNDFQKGDIAEGYSVSREKKESFPLTVTSAQKNPTAFYLCASSMVSTSASYEQYFGPGTRLTVT.

The chain joins TRBV7-2 to TRBJ2-7, with D possibly being TRBD2 (5 bases). V gave up 3 bases and J gave up 6 bases, with 6 bases separating them. The CDR3 is 11 amino acids. Germline values: CDR1 SGHTA, CDR2 FQGNSA. The chain's CDR3 is CASSFGIEQYF. DNA for the CDR3: TGTGCCAGCAGCTTCGGGATCGAGCAGTACTTC. The whole variable domain, filled in from reference TRBV7-2 and TRBJ2-7, reads GAGVSQSPSNKVTEKGKDVELRCDPISGHTALYWYRQSLGQGLEFLIYFQGNSAPDKSGLPSDRFSAERTGGSVSTLTIQRTQQEDSAVYLCASSFGIEQYFGPGTRLTVT.

The count of this clone is one. The CDR3 DNA reads TGTGCCAGTAGTACGTGGGACAGCCTTAATGAAAAACTGTTTTTT. Amino acids: CASSTWDSLNEKLFF. The chain carries TRBV19 and TRBJ1-4; 7 bases align to TRBD1. The CDR3 length is 15 residues. The germline CDR1 and CDR2 sequences are LNHDA and SQIVND (reference sequence). Losses at the gene ends were 4 bases for V and 4 bases for J; bases not matched to a gene: 6. The variable domain in full, with the rest retrieved from reference TRBV19 and TRBJ1-4, is DGGITQSPKYLFRKEGQNVTLSCEQNLNHDAMYWYRQDPGQGLRLIYYSQIVNDFQKGDIAEGYSVSREKKESFPLTVTSAQKNPTAFYLCASSTWDSLNEKLFFGSGTQLSVL.

This clone has a single count. This chain uses TRBV6-5 with TRBJ2-2; 9 positions agree with TRBD2. J gave up 6 bases and V 8 bases, and 4 bases lay outside the gene matches. The CDR3 has 13 residues. CDR1 and CDR2 from the germline V gene are MNHEY and SVGAGI. This CDR3 reads CASRRGGPGELFF. The DNA for the CDR3 is TGTGCCAGCCGGCGGGGGGGGCCCGGGGAGCTGTTTTTT.

The V call is TRBV5-1, the J call TRBJ2-5; TRBD1 aligns across 12 bases. TRBJ2-7 explains the end of the DNA better; the J call may be wrong. CDR1 and CDR2 (germline): SGHRS, YFSETQ. The CDR3 runs 16 residues. The CDR3 sequence is CASRTGTGGEIDEQYF. DNA for the CDR3: TGCGCCAGCAGAACCGGGACAGGGGGCGAAATCGACGAGCAGTACTTC.

This chain uses TRBV6-1 with TRBJ2-7; TRBD1 is a possible D gene (5 bases). Germline V gives CDR1 MNHNS, CDR2 SASEGT. The V end was cut by 7 bases, the J end by 0 bases, with 16 bases between. The CDR3 spans 15 residues. The CDR3 DNA follows: TGTGCCAGCATGGTGGGGCTTCTCCTCTCCTACGAGCAGTACTTC. This encodes CASMVGLLLSYEQYF.

There are a few counts of this clone. V is TRBV28 and J is TRBJ2-7; no reliable D call. The CDR3 sequence is 13 residues long. Trimming took 6 bases from V and 0 from J, leaving 9 bases between them. CDR1 is MDHEN and CDR2 is SYDVKM in the germline V gene. The CDR3 DNA is TGTGCCAGCAGGAAATTCTACTCCTACGAGCAGTACTTC. As protein: CASRKFYSYEQYF.